The 10 T cell receptor beta chains given below trace back to one sample, sequenced in a study of CD4 T cells in relation to SARS-CoV-2 and coronaviruses. Unexposed donor CD4+ T cells date from about 2011-2018, before the COVID-19 pandemic. After more than eight days of culture, CD4+ T cells were isolated. These receptors' antigens are unknown. The assay was immunoSEQ multiplex PCR, and TCRdb's table has in-frame clones only and misses some. The data hold about 22,000 clones, with 72% observed a single time. Sample: CD4+ T cells from PBMCs, cultured in vitro. Every receptor here comes from a human donor in good health.

V gene TRBV28 combines with J gene TRBJ1-5, with D perhaps TRBD1 (6 bases). Germline values: CDR1 MDHEN, CDR2 SYDVKM. The V gene lost 7 bases and the J gene lost 2 bases, with 9 bases spanning the gap. CDR3 length equals 13 residues. In DNA, the CDR3 is TGTGCCAGCAACGGGGGCGGCAATCAGCCCCAGCATTTT. Translating it yields CASNGGGNQPQHF.

This chain uses TRBV18 with TRBJ2-2; 7 bases line up with TRBD1. The CDR3 has 16 residues. The V gene's germline CDR1 is KGHSH and CDR2 LQKENI. Losses at the gene ends were 1 base for V and 6 bases for J; bases not matched to a gene: 8. The CDR3 loop is CASSPRGQDGAGELFF. The CDR3 DNA reads TGTGCCAGCTCACCACGAGGACAGGACGGAGCCGGGGAGCTGTTTTTT.

J is TRBJ1-4 and V is TRBV19, with 9 bases that match TRBD1. Per the germline V gene, CDR1 is LNHDA and CDR2 is SQIVND (reference sequence). J lost 8 bases, V lost 7 bases, and 8 bases had no gene match. There are 14 residues in the CDR3. The CDR3 DNA reads TGTGCCAGTACCCCGACAGGGGGTTTAGAAAAACTGTTTTTT. Translation: CASTPTGGLEKLFF.

This rearrangement joins TRBV6-1 to TRBJ1-2; D possibly corresponds to TRBD1 (6 bases). Germline V CDR1 and CDR2: MNHNS, SASEGT. V was clipped by 4 bases and J by 6 bases, with 21 bases between them. This CDR3 contains 16 residues. As DNA, the CDR3 is TGTGCCAGCAGTGCGGGACTTTTCCGCGGGACACATGGCTACACCTTC. Its translation is CASSAGLFRGTHGYTF.

The chain combines TRBV4-1 with TRBJ1-4; 8 nucleotides agree with TRBD1. Germline V CDR1 and CDR2: MGHRA, YSYEKL. This CDR3 has 17 residues. The V gene end was trimmed by 1 base and the J gene end by 4 bases; junction bases not matched to a gene: 8. CDR3 in amino acids: CASSQVSGQVDNEKLFF. The CDR3 DNA reads TGCGCCAGCAGCCAAGTTTCGGGACAGGTGGATAATGAAAAACTGTTTTTT.

The chain employs TRBV3-1 (or the pseudogene TRBV3-2) and TRBJ2-4; D not certain. CDR1 LGHDT and CDR2 YNNKEL come from the germline V gene (reference sequence). Trimming shortened V by 2 bases and J by 2 bases, and 19 bases separated the two germline ends. CDR3 length: 18 amino acids. The chain's CDR3 is CASSQPFRRTLSKNIQYF. The CDR3 DNA sequence: TGTGCCAGCAGCCAACCCTTCAGGCGTACCCTGTCCAAAAACATTCAGTACTTC.

The genes are TRBV7-9 and TRBJ2-1; a weak D match, TRBD2 (6 bases). The CDR3 loop spans 15 amino acids. CDR1 is SEHNR, CDR2 FQNEAQ, per germline (reference sequence). V was cut by 7 bases and J by 6 bases, with 19 bases left in between. CDR3 DNA: TGTGCCAGCACCCGCCTGGCGGGAAGGGCCAATGAGCAGTTCTTC. Translating gives CASTRLAGRANEQFF.

This rearrangement joins TRBV2 to TRBJ2-5; 9 bases line up with TRBD1. Germline assignment: CDR1 SNHLY and CDR2 FYNNEI. CDR3 length equals 16 residues. V lost 2 bases, J lost 5 bases, and 9 bases stayed unmatched. CDR3 DNA sequence: TGTGCCAGCAGTGAAAATGACAGGGGGATAGGGGAGACCCAGTACTTC. The encoded protein is CASSENDRGIGETQYF. Complete variable domain (other parts from reference TRBV2 and TRBJ2-5): EPEVTQTPSHQVTQMGQEVILRCVPISNHLYFYWYRQILGQKVEFLVSFYNNEISEKSEIFDDQFSVERPDGSNFTLKIRSTKLEDSAMYFCASSENDRGIGETQYFGPGTRLLVL.

The CDR3 loop is CASSSGLALSYNEQFF. CDR3 bases: TGTGCCAGCAGCTCGGGACTAGCGCTATCCTACAATGAGCAGTTCTTC. The chain is built from TRBV11-3 and TRBJ2-1; 10 bases match TRBD2. Germline V lookup: CDR1 SGHNT, CDR2 YENEEA. This CDR3 is 16 amino acids long. With 4 bases clipped from V and 1 base from J, the junction kept 4 bases outside the gene matches.

The V and J genes are TRBV20-1 and TRBJ2-1; 7 nucleotides align to TRBD2. The CDR3 length is 13 residues. CDR1 DFQATT and CDR2 SNEGSKA come from the germline V gene (reference sequence). With V trimmed by 3 bases and J by 10 bases, 9 bases remained unmatched. CDR3 residues: CSASSGPGVEQFF. The CDR3 DNA follows: TGCAGTGCTAGTAGCGGGCCCGGGGTCGAGCAGTTCTTC.